These 10 T cell receptor beta chains were all obtained from the same sample, sequenced in a study of blood T cell repertoires in COVID-19. Libraries were prepared by immunoSEQ multiplex PCR; TCRdb keeps only in-frame clonotypes and omits some of them. This table has over 150,000 clones, approximately 84% appearing once. The sequencing sample was made of peripheral blood. Every receptor here comes from a human donor with acute or convalescent COVID-19. The donor label of this sample is uncertain.

The chain uses TRBV6-2 or TRBV6-3 and TRBJ2-3; no clear D gene. CDR1 and CDR2 (germline): MNHEY, SVGEGT. V gave up 2 bases and J gave up 0 bases, with 9 bases separating them. CDR3 length: 15 amino acids. Written as DNA, the CDR3 is TGTGCCAGCAGTTACAGCCTAACTAGCACAGATACGCAGTATTTT. Encoded protein: CASSYSLTSTDTQYF.

V gene TRBV28 combines with J gene TRBJ1-1, with 8 bases aligning to TRBD1. The CDR3 is made up of 15 amino acids. In germline, CDR1 is MDHEN, CDR2 SYDVKM. Trimming at V came to 4 bases and at J to 1 base, leaving 5 bases not matched to a gene. DNA for the CDR3: TGTGCCAGCAGTTCCTGGGGGACAGGGAACACTGAAGCTTTCTTT. Translation: CASSSWGTGNTEAFF.

The chain uses TRBV7-9 and TRBJ1-6, with D maybe TRBD1 (6 bases). Between the trimmed V and J ends, which lost 2 bases and 6 bases, there was a span of 8 bases. This CDR3 comprises 14 residues. Germline V gives CDR1 SEHNR, CDR2 FQNEAQ (reference sequence). The CDR3 protein is CASSLLQGNSPLHF. The CDR3 DNA reads as TGTGCCAGCAGCTTACTACAGGGTAATTCACCCCTCCACTTT.

The chain recombines TRBV12-2 with TRBJ2-6; TRBD1 was called by the table and not checked on the DNA. TRBV12-2 constitutes a pseudogene. CDR3 length: 20 residues. Written as DNA, the CDR3 is TGTGCAAGTCGCTTAGGGACGACCGGGACAGGACACTCTGGGGCCAACGTCCTGACTTTC. Translating gives CASRLGTTGTGHSGANVLTF.

Only a few counts were recorded for this clone. This chain links TRBV19 with TRBJ1-5; 8 positions agree with TRBD1. V shed 4 bases, J shed 3 bases, and the junction held 14 bases outside the gene matches. Per the germline V gene, CDR1 is LNHDA and CDR2 is SQIVND (reference sequence). The CDR3 extends over 18 amino acids. Here the CDR3 reads CASSNPWGQARNNQPQHF. The CDR3 DNA is TGTGCCAGTAGTAACCCCTGGGGACAGGCGCGTAACAATCAGCCCCAGCATTTT.

The chain links TRBV9 to TRBJ2-5, with D perhaps TRBD2 (6 bases). The CDR3 totals 15 residues. V lost 3 bases and J 4 bases, leaving 16 bases between the germline ends. CDR1 and CDR2 (germline): SGDLS, YYNGEE. CDR3 loop: CASSANPGERETQYF. CDR3 DNA sequence: TGTGCCAGCAGCGCTAACCCGGGAGAACGAGAGACCCAGTACTTC. The full variable domain, completed using reference TRBV9 and TRBJ2-5, is DSGVTQTPKHLITATGQRVTLRCSPRSGDLSVYWYQQSLDQGLQFLIQYYNGEERAKGNILERFSAQQFPDLHSELNLSSLELGDSALYFCASSANPGERETQYFGPGTRLLVL.

The chain joins TRBV7-9 to TRBJ2-4, with 11 bases that match TRBD2. V gave up 2 bases and J gave up 6 bases; unmatched junction bases: 3. The germline gives CDR1 SEHNR, CDR2 FQNEAQ (reference sequence). There are 15 residues in the CDR3. The CDR3 spells CASSLTSGSINIQYF. The CDR3 nucleotides read TGTGCCAGCAGCTTAACTAGCGGGAGCATAAACATTCAGTACTTC. The variable domain in full, with the rest retrieved from reference TRBV7-9 and TRBJ2-4, is DTGVSQNPRHKITKRGQNVTFRCDPISEHNRLYWYRQTLGQGPEFLTYFQNEAQLEKSRLLSDRFSAERPKGSFSTLEIQRTEQGDSAMYLCASSLTSGSINIQYFGAGTRLSVL.

The genes are TRBV5-1 and TRBJ2-3, with 9 bases matching TRBD2. The CDR3 sequence is 15 residues long. J was trimmed by 9 bases and V by 4 bases; bases with no gene match: 12. Germline V gene data show CDR1 as SGHRS and CDR2 as YFSETQ. The CDR3 loop is CASSPSPSGMITQYF. The CDR3 DNA reads as TGCGCCAGCAGCCCATCTCCTAGCGGGATGATCACGCAGTATTTT.

The chain has TRBV5-1 and TRBJ1-2; D uncertain. The CDR3 is 12 amino acids. The ends were cut back, 1 base at V and 5 bases at J, with 6 bases in the middle. The germline V gene encodes CDR1 SGHRS and CDR2 YFSETQ. CDR3 region: CASSLTNYGYTF. The CDR3 region has the DNA TGCGCCAGCAGCTTGACAAATTATGGCTACACCTTC.

The chain links TRBV5-6 to TRBJ1-2, with 7 nucleotides matching TRBD1. Unmatched junction bases numbered 13, after V lost 4 bases and J lost 7 bases. This CDR3 spans 15 amino acids. Germline CDR1 is SGHDT and CDR2 is YYEEEE. DNA of the CDR3: TGTGCCAGCAGCCTCACGACAGGGAGATTGCGTGGCTACACCTTC. Protein sequence: CASSLTTGRLRGYTF.